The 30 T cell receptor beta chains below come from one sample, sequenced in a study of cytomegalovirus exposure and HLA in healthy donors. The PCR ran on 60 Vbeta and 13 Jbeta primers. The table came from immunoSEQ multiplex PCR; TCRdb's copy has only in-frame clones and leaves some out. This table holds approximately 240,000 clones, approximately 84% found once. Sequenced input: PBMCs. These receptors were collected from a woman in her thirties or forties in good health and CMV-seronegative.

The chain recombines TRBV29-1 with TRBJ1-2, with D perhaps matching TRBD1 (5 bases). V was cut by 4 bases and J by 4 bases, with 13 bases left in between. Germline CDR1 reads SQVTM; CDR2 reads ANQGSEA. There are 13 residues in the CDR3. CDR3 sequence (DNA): TGCAGCGTTGGGAAGTGGGGCACCTATGGCTACACCTTC. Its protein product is CSVGKWGTYGYTF.

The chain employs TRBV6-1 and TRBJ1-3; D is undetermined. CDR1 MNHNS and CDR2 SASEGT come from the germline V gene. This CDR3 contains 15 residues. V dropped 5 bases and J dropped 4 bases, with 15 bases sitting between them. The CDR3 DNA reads TGTGCCAGCAGTCCCGGGTCCTCGCGCGGAAACACCATATATTTT. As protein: CASSPGSSRGNTIYF.

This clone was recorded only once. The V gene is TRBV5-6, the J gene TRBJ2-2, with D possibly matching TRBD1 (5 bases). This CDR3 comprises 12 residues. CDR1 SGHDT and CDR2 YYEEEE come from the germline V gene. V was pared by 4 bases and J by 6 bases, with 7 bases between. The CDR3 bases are TGTGCCAGCAGCCCCAGGGCCGGGGAGCTGTTTTTT. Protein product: CASSPRAGELFF.

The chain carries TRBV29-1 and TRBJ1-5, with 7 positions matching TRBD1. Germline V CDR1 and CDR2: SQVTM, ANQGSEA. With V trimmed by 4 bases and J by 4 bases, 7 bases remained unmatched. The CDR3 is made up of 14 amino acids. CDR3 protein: CSVAIGDRNQPQHF. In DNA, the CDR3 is TGCAGCGTTGCGATTGGGGACAGAAATCAGCCCCAGCATTTT. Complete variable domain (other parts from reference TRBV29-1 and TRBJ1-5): SAVISQKPSRDICQRGTSLTIQCQVDSQVTMMFWYRQQPGQSLTLIATANQGSEATYESGFVIDKFPISRPNLTFSTLTVSNMSPEDSSIYLCSVAIGDRNQPQHFGDGTRLSIL.

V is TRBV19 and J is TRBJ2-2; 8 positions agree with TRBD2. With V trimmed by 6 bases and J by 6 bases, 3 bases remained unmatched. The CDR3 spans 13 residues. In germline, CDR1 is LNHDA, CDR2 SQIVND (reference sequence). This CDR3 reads CASRVGGAGELFF. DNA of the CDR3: TGTGCCAGTAGGGTCGGGGGGGCCGGGGAGCTGTTTTTT. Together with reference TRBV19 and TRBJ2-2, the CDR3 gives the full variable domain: DGGITQSPKYLFRKEGQNVTLSCEQNLNHDAMYWYRQDPGQGLRLIYYSQIVNDFQKGDIAEGYSVSREKKESFPLTVTSAQKNPTAFYLCASRVGGAGELFFGEGSRLTVL.

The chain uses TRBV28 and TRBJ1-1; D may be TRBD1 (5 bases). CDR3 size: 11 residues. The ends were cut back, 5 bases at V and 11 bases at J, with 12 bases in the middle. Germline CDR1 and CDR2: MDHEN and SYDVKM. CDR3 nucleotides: TGTGCCAGCAGTACGGGGGTTAGGGCTTTCTTT. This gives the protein CASSTGVRAFF.

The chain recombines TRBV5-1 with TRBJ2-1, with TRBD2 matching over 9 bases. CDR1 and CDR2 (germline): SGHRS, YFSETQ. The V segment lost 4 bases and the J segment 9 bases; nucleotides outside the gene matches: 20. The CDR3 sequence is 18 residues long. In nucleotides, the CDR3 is TGCGCCAGCAGCGTGGGTTACCCTTTTGCGGGGGGGTTCGGTGAGCAGTTCTTC. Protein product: CASSVGYPFAGGFGEQFF.

The CDR3 bases are TGCGCCAGCAGCTCTAACGCTGGGGCCAACGTCCTGACTTTC. Translating gives CASSSNAGANVLTF. The rearrangement links TRBV5-1 to TRBJ2-6, with unresolved D. Germline V lookup: CDR1 SGHRS, CDR2 YFSETQ. CDR3 length equals 14 residues. V was cut by 3 bases and J by 2 bases, with 6 bases left in between.

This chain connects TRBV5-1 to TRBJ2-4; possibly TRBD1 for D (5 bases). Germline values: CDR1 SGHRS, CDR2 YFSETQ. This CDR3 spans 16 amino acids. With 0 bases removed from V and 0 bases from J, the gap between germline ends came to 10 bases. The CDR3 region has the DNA TGCGCCAGCAGCTTGGATGGCAGGGTAGCCAAAAACATTCAGTACTTC. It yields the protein CASSLDGRVAKNIQYF.

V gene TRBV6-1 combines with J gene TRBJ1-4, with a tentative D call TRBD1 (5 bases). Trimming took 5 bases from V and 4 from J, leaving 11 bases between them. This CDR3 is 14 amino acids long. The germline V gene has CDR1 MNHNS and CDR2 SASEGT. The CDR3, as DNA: TGTGCCAGCAGTCTTCGGCAGGGTAATGAAAAACTGTTTTTT. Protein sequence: CASSLRQGNEKLFF.

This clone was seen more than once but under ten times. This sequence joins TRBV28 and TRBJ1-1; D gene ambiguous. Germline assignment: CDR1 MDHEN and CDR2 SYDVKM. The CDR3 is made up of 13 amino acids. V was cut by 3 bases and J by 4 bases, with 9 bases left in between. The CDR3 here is CASSFTLRTEAFF. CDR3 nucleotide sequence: TGTGCCAGCAGTTTTACTCTGCGCACTGAAGCTTTCTTT.

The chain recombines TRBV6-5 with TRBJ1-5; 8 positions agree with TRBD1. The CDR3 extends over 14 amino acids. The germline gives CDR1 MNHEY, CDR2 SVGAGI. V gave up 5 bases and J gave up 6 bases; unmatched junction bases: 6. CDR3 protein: CASSRTGHSQPQHF. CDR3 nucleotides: TGTGCCAGCAGTCGGACAGGGCACAGTCAGCCCCAGCATTTT.

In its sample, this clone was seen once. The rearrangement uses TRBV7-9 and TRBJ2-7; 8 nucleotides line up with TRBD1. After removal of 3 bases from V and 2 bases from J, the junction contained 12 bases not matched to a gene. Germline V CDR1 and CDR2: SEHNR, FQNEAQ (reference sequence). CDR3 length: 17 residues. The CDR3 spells CASSFRSGQDLPYEQYF. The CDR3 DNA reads TGTGCCAGCAGCTTCAGGTCGGGACAGGACCTACCCTACGAGCAGTACTTC.

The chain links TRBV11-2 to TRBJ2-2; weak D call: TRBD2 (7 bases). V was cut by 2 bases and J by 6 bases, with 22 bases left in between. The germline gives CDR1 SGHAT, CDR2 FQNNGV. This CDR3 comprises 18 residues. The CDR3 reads CASSLKPGGAGNPGELFF. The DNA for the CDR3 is TGTGCCAGCAGCTTAAAGCCTGGGGGGGCCGGCAACCCCGGGGAGCTGTTTTTT.

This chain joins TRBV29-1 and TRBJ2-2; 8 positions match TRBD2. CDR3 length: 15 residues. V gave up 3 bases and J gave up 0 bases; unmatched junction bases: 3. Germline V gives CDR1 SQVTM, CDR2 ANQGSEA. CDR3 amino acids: CSVDPGGANTGELFF. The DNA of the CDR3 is TGCAGCGTTGATCCCGGGGGGGCGAACACCGGGGAGCTGTTTTTT.

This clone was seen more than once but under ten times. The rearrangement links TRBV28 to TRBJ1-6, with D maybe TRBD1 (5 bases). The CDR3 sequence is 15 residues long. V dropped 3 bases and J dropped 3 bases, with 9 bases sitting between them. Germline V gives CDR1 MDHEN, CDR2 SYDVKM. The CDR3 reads CASSLTDHYNSPLHF. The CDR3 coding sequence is TGTGCCAGCAGTTTGACAGACCACTATAATTCACCCCTCCACTTT.

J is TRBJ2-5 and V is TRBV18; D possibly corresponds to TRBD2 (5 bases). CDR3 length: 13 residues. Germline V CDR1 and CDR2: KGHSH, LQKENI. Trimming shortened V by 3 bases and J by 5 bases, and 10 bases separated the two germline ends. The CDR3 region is CASSPSSGETQYF. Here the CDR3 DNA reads TGTGCCAGCTCACCCAGCTCGGGGGAGACCCAGTACTTC.

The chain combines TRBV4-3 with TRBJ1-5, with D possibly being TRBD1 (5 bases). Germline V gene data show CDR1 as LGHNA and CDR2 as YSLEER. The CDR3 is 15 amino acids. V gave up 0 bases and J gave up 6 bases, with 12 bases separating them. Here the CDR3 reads CASSQELGRGQPQHF. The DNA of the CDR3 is TGCGCCAGCAGCCAAGAATTGGGGAGGGGTCAGCCCCAGCATTTT.

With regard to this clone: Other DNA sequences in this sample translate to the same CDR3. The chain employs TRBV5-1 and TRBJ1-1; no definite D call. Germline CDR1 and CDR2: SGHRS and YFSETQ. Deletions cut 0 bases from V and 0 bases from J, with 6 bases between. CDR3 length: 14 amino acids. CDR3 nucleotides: TGCGCCAGCAGCTTGGATGGCATGAACACTGAAGCTTTCTTT. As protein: CASSLDGMNTEAFF. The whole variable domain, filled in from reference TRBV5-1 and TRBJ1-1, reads KAGVTQTPRYLIKTRGQQVTLSCSPISGHRSVSWYQQTPGQGLQFLFEYFSETQRNKGNFPGRFSGRQFSNSRSEMNVSTLELGDSALYLCASSLDGMNTEAFFGQGTRLTVV.

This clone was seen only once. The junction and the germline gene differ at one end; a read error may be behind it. The CDR3 DNA sequence: TGCAGCATTGACCCCACTAGCGGGGGGGCCTTAGAGACCCAGTACTTC. Amino acids: CSIDPTSGGALETQYF. The chain employs TRBV29-1 and TRBJ2-5; 13 nucleotides line up with TRBD2. This CDR3 has 16 amino acids. Per germline, CDR1 SQVTM and CDR2 ANQGSEA.

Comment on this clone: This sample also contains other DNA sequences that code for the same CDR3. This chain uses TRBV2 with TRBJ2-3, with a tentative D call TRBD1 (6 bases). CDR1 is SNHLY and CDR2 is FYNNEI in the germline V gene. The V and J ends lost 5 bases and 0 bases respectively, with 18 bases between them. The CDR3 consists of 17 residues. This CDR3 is CASSHDPQGQSTDTQYF. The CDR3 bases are TGTGCCAGCAGTCACGACCCACAGGGACAAAGCACAGATACGCAGTATTTT.

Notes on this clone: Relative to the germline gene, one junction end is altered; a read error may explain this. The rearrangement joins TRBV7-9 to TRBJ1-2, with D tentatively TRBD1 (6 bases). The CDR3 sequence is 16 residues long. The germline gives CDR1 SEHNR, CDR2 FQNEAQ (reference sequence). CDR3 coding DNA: TGTTCCAGCAGCCCCCAAACGACAGCAGGGGTGAGTGGCTACACCTTC. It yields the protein CSSSPQTTAGVSGYTF.

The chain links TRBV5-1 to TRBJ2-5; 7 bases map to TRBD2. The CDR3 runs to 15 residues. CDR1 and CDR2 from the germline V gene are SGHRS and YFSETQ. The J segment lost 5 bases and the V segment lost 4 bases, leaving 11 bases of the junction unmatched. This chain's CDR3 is CASSGGGARWETQYF. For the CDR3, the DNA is TGCGCCAGCAGCGGCGGGGGAGCTCGTTGGGAGACCCAGTACTTC.

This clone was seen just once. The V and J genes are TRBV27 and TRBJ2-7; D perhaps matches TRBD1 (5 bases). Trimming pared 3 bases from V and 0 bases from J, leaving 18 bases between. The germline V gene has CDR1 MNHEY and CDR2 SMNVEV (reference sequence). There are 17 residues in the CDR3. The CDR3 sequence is CASSFRASVRGSYEQYF. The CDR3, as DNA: TGTGCCAGCAGTTTTCGGGCGTCCGTTAGGGGCTCCTACGAGCAGTACTTC.

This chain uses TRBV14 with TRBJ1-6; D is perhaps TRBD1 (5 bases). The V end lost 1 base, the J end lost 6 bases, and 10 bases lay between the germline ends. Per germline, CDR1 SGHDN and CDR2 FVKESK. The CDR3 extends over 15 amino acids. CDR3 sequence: CASSQGWGGNSPLHF. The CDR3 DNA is TGTGCCAGCAGCCAAGGGTGGGGGGGTAATTCACCCCTCCACTTT.

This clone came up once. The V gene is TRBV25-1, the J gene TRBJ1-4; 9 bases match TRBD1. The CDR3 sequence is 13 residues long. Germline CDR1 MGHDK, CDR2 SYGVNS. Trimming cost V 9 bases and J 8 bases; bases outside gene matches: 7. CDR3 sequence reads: CASSTGGREKLFF. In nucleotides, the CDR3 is TGTGCCAGTTCGACAGGGGGGAGGGAAAAACTGTTTTTT.

In nucleotides, the CDR3 is TGCGCCAGCAGCCAGAGCGGGACACCTACCGGGGAGCTGTTTTTT. This codes for CASSQSGTPTGELFF. The J gene is TRBJ2-2, the V gene TRBV4-3; tentatively, D is TRBD2 (7 bases). The germline CDR1 and CDR2 sequences are LGHNA and YSLEER. The V and J ends lost 3 bases and 5 bases respectively, with 13 bases between them. The CDR3 covers 15 residues.

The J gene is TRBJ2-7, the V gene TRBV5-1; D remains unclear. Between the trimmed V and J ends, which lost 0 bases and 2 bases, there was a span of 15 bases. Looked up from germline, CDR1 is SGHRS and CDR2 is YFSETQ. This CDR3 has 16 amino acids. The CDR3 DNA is TGCGCCAGCAGCTTGGCCGGGTCAGTCCCCCCCTACGAGCAGTACTTC. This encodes CASSLAGSVPPYEQYF.

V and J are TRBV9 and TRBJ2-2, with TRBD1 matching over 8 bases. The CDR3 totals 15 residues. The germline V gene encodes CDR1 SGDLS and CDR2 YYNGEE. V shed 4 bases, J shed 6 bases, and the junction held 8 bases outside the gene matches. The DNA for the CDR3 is TGTGCCAGCAGCTTAGGACGGGACAGGTCCGGGGAGCTGTTTTTT. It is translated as CASSLGRDRSGELFF. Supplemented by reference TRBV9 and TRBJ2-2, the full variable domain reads DSGVTQTPKHLITATGQRVTLRCSPRSGDLSVYWYQQSLDQGLQFLIQYYNGEERAKGNILERFSAQQFPDLHSELNLSSLELGDSALYFCASSLGRDRSGELFFGEGSRLTVL.

The CDR3 loop reads CASRLVAPGDGPNNSPLHF. The DNA of the CDR3 is TGTGCAAGTCGCTTAGTGGCCCCAGGGGATGGCCCCAATAATTCACCCCTCCACTTT. The V and J genes are TRBV12-2 and TRBJ1-6; TRBD1, the table's D call, was not compared with the DNA. TRBV12-2 is a recognized pseudogene. CDR3 length: 19 amino acids.